The 28 T cell receptor beta chains presented below share a single source sample, sequenced in a study of CD8+CD57+ T cells in acquired aplastic anemia. Researchers used genomic DNA as the template to profile TCR beta VDJ and CDR3. TCRdb reprocessed the reads via MiXCR and lists one record per CDR3 protein. The sample comprises 180,000 or so distinct CDR3 sequences, approximately 48% of which are singletons, and around 2% rests with the top ten. Patients chosen for sequencing had shown CD8+CD57+ cell expansion by flow cytometry. Sequencing was carried out using sorted CD4+, CD8+, or CD8+CD57+ T cells (not recorded which) from PBMCs. The receptors stem from a human donor with aplastic anemia.

The CDR3 loop reads CASSDWVHNEQFF. The CDR3 nucleotides read TGTGCCAGCAGTGATTGGGTCCACAATGAGCAGTTCTTC. V usage is TRBV2 and J usage is TRBJ2-1; D is ambiguous. V was pared by 3 bases and J by 5 bases, with 8 bases between. Germline V gene data show CDR1 as SNHLY and CDR2 as FYNNEI. CDR3 length: 13 residues.

This clonotype was picked up a small number of times. The CDR3 nucleotides are TGTGCCAGCAGTCCCCCGGGGACGTTGAACACTGAAGCTTTCTTT. Amino acids: CASSPPGTLNTEAFF. The V call is TRBV27, the J call TRBJ1-1; perhaps TRBD1 as D (5 bases). The ends were cut back, 5 bases at V and 0 bases at J, with 13 bases in the middle. Germline V gene data show CDR1 as MNHEY and CDR2 as SMNVEV (reference sequence). The CDR3 is 15 residues long.

The rearrangement links TRBV6-5 to TRBJ2-5; tentative D call: TRBD2 (5 bases). Per germline, CDR1 MNHEY and CDR2 SVGAGI. V was trimmed by 0 bases and J by 5 bases, leaving 10 bases between them. This CDR3 comprises 14 residues. The CDR3 DNA sequence: TGTGCCAGCAGTTACTCCCTAGCCCGCGAGACCCAGTACTTC. The encoded protein is CASSYSLARETQYF.

Worth noting for this clonotype: Germline is not matched at one junction end, which may reflect a read error. The chain uses TRBV6-1 and TRBJ2-3; 13 bases fit TRBD2. CDR1 and CDR2 (germline): MNHNS, SASEGT. The CDR3 runs to 17 residues. CDR3 region: CASSIRLAGGGGDTQYF. As DNA, the CDR3 is TGTGCCAGCAGTATCCGACTAGCGGGAGGTGGAGGTGATACACAGTATTTT.

The V gene is TRBV9, the J gene TRBJ2-7, with 8 bases aligning to TRBD1. The CDR3 runs 14 residues. The germline V gene encodes CDR1 SGDLS and CDR2 YYNGEE. The trim removed 0 bases at V and 3 bases at J, leaving 2 bases unmatched. The CDR3 nucleotides are TGTGCCAGCAGCGTAGGGACAGGGTTCTACGAGCAGTACTTC. It specifies CASSVGTGFYEQYF.

This clonotype was detected only a few times. The chain joins TRBV18 to TRBJ2-5, with 12 bases matching TRBD2. J was trimmed by 6 bases and V by 2 bases; bases with no gene match: 10. The germline V gene has CDR1 KGHSH and CDR2 LQKENI. The CDR3 totals 17 residues. The CDR3 region has the DNA TGTGCCAGCTCACCAACGACTAGCGGGGGCCTCTTTCAGACCCAGTACTTC. This encodes CASSPTTSGGLFQTQYF.

Concerning this clonotype itself: The missing conserved phenylalanine or tryptophan at the end of this CDR3 makes a read error likely. The DNA is left out, because the CDR3 cannot be placed on it with certainty; the CDR3 is given as TCRdb lists it. V usage is TRBV10-2 and J usage is TRBJ2-7; the table assigns TRBD1, which was not confirmed against the DNA. Germline values: CDR1 WSHSY, CDR2 SAAADI. The CDR3 region is 8 residues in length, termini included. CDR3 loop: CASSESGQ.

This clonotype was found many times. The chain carries TRBV20-1 and TRBJ1-6; 10 bases map to TRBD1. Losses at the gene ends were 3 bases for V and 9 bases for J; bases not matched to a gene: 5. CDR3 length: 14 amino acids. Germline-derived CDR1 and CDR2 are DFQATT and SNEGSKA (reference sequence). This CDR3 reads CSARGDRGTSPLHF. In nucleotides, the CDR3 is TGCAGTGCTAGGGGGGACAGGGGTACTTCACCCCTCCACTTT.

Concerning this clonotype itself: This sequence may be a read error, since a much larger clone differs from it by one base. This chain uses TRBV10-3 with TRBJ2-3, with D hard to call. The CDR3 is 12 residues long. The germline V gene has CDR1 ENHRY and CDR2 SYGVKD. The CDR3 is CASSSVTPVAYF. The CDR3 DNA reads as TGTGCCAGCAGTTCCGTGACTCCAGTCGCGTATTTT.

CDR3 nucleotide sequence: TGTGCCAGCAGTGAAGCCAGGACAGGGGTCGGCACTGAAGCTTTCTTT. Its translation: CASSEARTGVGTEAFF. The rearrangement joins TRBV2 to TRBJ1-1; 9 nucleotides align to TRBD1. The CDR3 contains 16 residues. With 0 bases clipped from V and 4 bases from J, the junction kept 6 bases outside the gene matches. CDR1 and CDR2 from the germline V gene are SNHLY and FYNNEI.

This chain joins TRBV19 and TRBJ1-2; D ambiguous. V was pared by 6 bases and J by 9 bases, with 11 bases between. The CDR3 is 11 residues long. Germline V lookup: CDR1 LNHDA, CDR2 SQIVND (reference sequence). CDR3 residues: CASSAAGSYTF. CDR3 coding DNA: TGTGCCAGTAGCGCAGCGGGTAGCTACACCTTC.

This clonotype was seen ten or more times. The chain employs TRBV7-9 and TRBJ2-5; D gene unclear. This CDR3 comprises 11 residues. Germline assignment: CDR1 SEHNR and CDR2 FQNEAQ (reference sequence). The V and J ends lost 5 bases and 5 bases respectively, with 6 bases between them. The CDR3 spells CASSGPETQYF. The CDR3 DNA reads as TGTGCCAGCAGCGGGCCGGAGACCCAGTACTTC.

The chain carries TRBV7-9 and TRBJ2-7; D is unresolved. Trimming removed 3 bases at V and 2 bases at J, with 11 bases between. The germline gives CDR1 SEHNR, CDR2 FQNEAQ (reference sequence). This CDR3 has 14 residues. The CDR3 loop reads CASSFPRATYEQYF. CDR3 coding DNA: TGTGCCAGCAGCTTCCCAAGGGCCACCTACGAGCAGTACTTC.

Many counts were recorded for this clonotype. The rearrangement links TRBV19 to TRBJ1-5; D call uncertain. Germline CDR1 and CDR2: LNHDA and SQIVND (reference sequence). This CDR3 has 15 residues. V was clipped by 9 bases and J by 3 bases, with 18 bases between them. The CDR3 here is CASLRRINNNQPQHF. The CDR3 bases are TGTGCCAGCCTCAGACGGATAAACAACAATCAGCCCCAGCATTTT.

This chain joins TRBV7-2 and TRBJ2-3, with D maybe TRBD2 (6 bases). The CDR3 extends over 16 amino acids. V was clipped by 3 bases and J by 2 bases, with 15 bases between them. The germline gives CDR1 SGHTA, CDR2 FQGNSA. CDR3: CASSLGLLATTDTQYF. CDR3 nucleotide sequence: TGTGCCAGCAGCTTGGGGCTCCTAGCGACCACAGATACGCAGTATTTT. The complete variable domain, with remaining parts taken from reference TRBV7-2 and TRBJ2-3, reads GAGVSQSPSNKVTEKGKDVELRCDPISGHTALYWYRQSLGQGLEFLIYFQGNSAPDKSGLPSDRFSAERTGGSVSTLTIQRTQQEDSAVYLCASSLGLLATTDTQYFGPGTRLTVL.

The chain employs TRBV2 and TRBJ2-7; 7 nucleotides align to TRBD1. This CDR3 spans 15 amino acids. The trim removed 7 bases at V and 6 bases at J, leaving 15 bases unmatched. The germline CDR1 and CDR2 sequences are SNHLY and FYNNEI. In DNA form, the CDR3 reads TGTGCCAGCATTCCCGACAGGGCTAGGCACGCCGAGCAGTACTTC. Protein: CASIPDRARHAEQYF.

The J gene is TRBJ1-4, the V gene TRBV25-1; the D is unclear. CDR1 is MGHDK and CDR2 is SYGVNS in the germline V gene. The V end lost 9 bases, the J end lost 3 bases, and 14 bases lay between the germline ends. The CDR3 extends over 14 amino acids. CDR3 coding DNA: TGTGCCAGTGGCGACCGGGCAGCTAATGAAAAACTGTTTTTT. The encoded protein is CASGDRAANEKLFF.

This clonotype has more than one count but fewer than ten. This rearrangement joins TRBV5-8 to TRBJ1-1, with 9 bases identical to TRBD1. This CDR3 has 16 amino acids. CDR1 and CDR2 (germline): SGHTS, YDEGEE. The trim removed 6 bases at V and 5 bases at J, leaving 14 bases unmatched. CDR3 DNA sequence: TGTGCCAGCAACTCTCCCCCCGGGACAGGGTATACTGAAGCTTTCTTT. Protein sequence: CASNSPPGTGYTEAFF. Full variable domain (rest looked up from reference TRBV5-8 and TRBJ1-1): EAGVTQSPTHLIKTRGQQATLRCSPISGHTSVYWYQQALGLGLQFLLWYDEGEERNRGNFPPRFSGRQFPNYSSELNVNALELEDSALYLCASNSPPGTGYTEAFFGQGTRLTVV.

J is TRBJ1-1 and V is TRBV10-3; no definite D call. CDR3 size: 13 residues. Looked up from germline, CDR1 is ENHRY and CDR2 is SYGVKD. V shed 3 bases and J shed 5 bases, with 10 bases lying between them. CDR3 bases: TGTGCCATCAGTGAATCCCTACTAACTGAAGCTTTCTTT. It codes for CAISESLLTEAFF.

Note on this clonotype: A much larger clone lies one base from this, so it may be a read error. This rearrangement joins TRBV5-1 to TRBJ2-1, with D possibly being TRBD2 (5 bases). V was clipped by 4 bases and J by 0 bases, with 17 bases between them. The CDR3 covers 17 residues. Germline V lookup: CDR1 SGHRS, CDR2 YFSETQ. CDR3 residues: CASSPTPRTSSYNEQFF. The CDR3 DNA reads as TGCGCCAGCAGCCCTACCCCCAGGACTTCCTCCTACAATGAGCAGTTCTTC.

This clonotype appeared many times. The chain joins TRBV9 to TRBJ1-6, with D tentatively TRBD1 (6 bases). The CDR3 covers 18 residues. V lost 2 bases to trimming and J lost 0 bases, with 15 bases between them. Germline values: CDR1 SGDLS, CDR2 YYNGEE. DNA for the CDR3: TGTGCCAGCAGCGTCCCCAACTCGACAGGCTCCTATAATTCACCCCTCCACTTT. Translated: CASSVPNSTGSYNSPLHF.

The chain combines TRBV7-7 with TRBJ2-7; D unresolved. Per the germline V gene, CDR1 is SSHAT and CDR2 is FNYEAQ (reference sequence). The CDR3 is 13 amino acids. The CDR3: CARSGRLVYEQYF. In DNA form, the CDR3 reads TGTGCTAGATCTGGCAGACTTGTTTACGAGCAGTACTTC.

The chain has TRBV9 and TRBJ1-4, with D hard to call. With 4 bases removed from V and 8 bases from J, the gap between germline ends came to 18 bases. Germline CDR1 and CDR2: SGDLS and YYNGEE. This CDR3 region has 15 residues. The CDR3 bases are TGTGCCAGCAGCCCCCATAACCGTGGTCCAGAAAAACTGTTTTTT. This codes for CASSPHNRGPEKLFF.

As for this clonotype: A much larger clonotype is one base distant, so this may be a read error. The chain employs TRBV6-2 or TRBV6-3 and TRBJ2-5; 8 nucleotides match TRBD2. The CDR3 is 14 amino acids. The germline V gene has CDR1 MNHEY and CDR2 SVGEGT. With V trimmed by 4 bases and J by 5 bases, 6 bases remained unmatched. The CDR3 reads CASSWTSISETQYF. For the CDR3, the DNA is TGTGCCAGCAGTTGGACTAGCATTTCGGAGACCCAGTACTTC.

V is TRBV29-1 and J is TRBJ1-1, with a tentative D call TRBD1 (5 bases). The ends were cut back, 8 bases at V and 8 bases at J, with 15 bases in the middle. The germline V gene encodes CDR1 SQVTM and CDR2 ANQGSEA. This CDR3 contains 11 residues. CDR3 residues: CSFWTDMEAFF. CDR3 bases: TGCAGCTTCTGGACGGACATGGAAGCTTTCTTT.

This clonotype was seen only a few times. J is TRBJ2-1 and V is TRBV7-2; D gene unclear. The germline gives CDR1 SGHTA, CDR2 FQGNSA. The germline V and J ends were trimmed by 3 bases and 8 bases, with 5 bases remaining between them. CDR3 length: 11 residues. The CDR3 DNA is TGTGCCAGCAGCTTCATCGATGAGCAGTTCTTC. Translation: CASSFIDEQFF.

This clonotype was counted between two and nine times. A much larger clone differs from this one at a single base, so this may be a read error. CDR3 nucleotide sequence: TGTGCCAGCAGCTGGGGCACCGGGGAGCTGTTTTTT. Protein product: CASSWGTGELFF. The chain is built from TRBV7-2 and TRBJ2-2; unclear D gene. The germline V gene has CDR1 SGHTA and CDR2 FQGNSA. CDR3 length: 12 residues. V lost 4 bases and J 4 bases, leaving 4 bases between the germline ends.

J is TRBJ2-1 and V is TRBV10-3; a possible D gene is TRBD1 (8 bases). Trimming pared 4 bases from V and 8 bases from J, leaving 12 bases between. Germline V gene data show CDR1 as ENHRY and CDR2 as SYGVKD. The length of the CDR3 is 13 residues. The CDR3 reads CAISGQGRDEQFF. The CDR3, as DNA: TGTGCCATCAGTGGACAGGGGAGGGATGAGCAGTTCTTC.